This TCR beta chain was found in a study of cytomegalovirus exposure and HLA in healthy donors. Study-wide results and caveats: It was 150 to 200 TCR beta chains that were listed as cytomegalovirus-associated.

With respect to this clone: The antigen is unknown.

This CDR3 has 15 amino acids. The V gene lost 0 bases and the J gene lost 1 base, with 11 bases spanning the gap. Germline values: CDR1 SGHRS, CDR2 YFSETQ. The PCR employed 60 Vbeta primers together with 13 Jbeta primers. Data came from immunoSEQ multiplex PCR; TCRdb stores just in-frame clones and leaves some out. The sample includes under 150,000 clones, roughly 80% seen only once; the top ten take nearly 7%. The clonotype was recovered from a man aged 40-49 years in good health and CMV-seropositive. The material sequenced was PBMCs. The chain combines TRBV5-1 with TRBJ2-7, with a tentative D call TRBD2 (6 bases). The CDR3 DNA sequence: TGCGCCAGCAGCTTGGCGGCCGGGGGTTCCTACGAGCAGTACTTC. Its translation: CASSLAAGGSYEQYF.